A selection of T cell receptor beta chains follows, all from one sample in a study of blood T cell repertoires in COVID-19. TCRdb's copy holds only in-frame clones and misses some; the assay was immunoSEQ multiplex PCR. The data hold about 120,000 clones, with 82% observed a single time. Material: peripheral blood. Source of these receptors: a woman in her seventies with acute or convalescent COVID-19. Both conserved end residues are part of each CDR3. The order of the fields is clone size, V gene, J gene, D gene, CDR3 protein, CDR3 DNA. D genes are given only for firm matches. Expanded clones are given a class, and other clones once, few, many or no size at all.

abundance: .
v_gene: TRBV29-1
j_gene: TRBJ2-4
d_gene: TRBD1
CDR3aa: CSVRPGQGGQNIQYF
CDR3nt: TGCAGCGTCCGTCCGGGACAGGGGGGACAAAACATTCAGTACTTC

abundance: .
v_gene: TRBV2
j_gene: TRBJ1-2
d_gene: .
CDR3aa: CANPGGWDGYTF
CDR3nt: TGTGCCAACCCCGGGGGGTGGGATGGCTACACCTTC

abundance: .
v_gene: TRBV7-3
j_gene: TRBJ2-2
d_gene: .
CDR3aa: CASSKTRRGTGELFF
CDR3nt: TGTGCCAGCAGCAAAACCCGAAGGGGAACCGGGGAGCTGTTTTTT

abundance: .
v_gene: TRBV7-2
j_gene: TRBJ2-1
d_gene: TRBD2
CDR3aa: CASSHLATSGGAGNEQFF
CDR3nt: TGTGCCAGCAGCCACCTGGCTACTAGCGGGGGGGCGGGTAATGAGCAGTTCTTC

abundance: .
v_gene: TRBV11-1
j_gene: TRBJ1-3
d_gene: .
CDR3aa: CASSFGQPNSGNTIYF
CDR3nt: TGTGCCAGCAGCTTTGGACAGCCGAACTCTGGAAACACCATATATTTT

abundance: .
v_gene: TRBV7-2
j_gene: TRBJ1-1
d_gene: TRBD1
CDR3aa: CASSLMTGGKTEAFF
CDR3nt: TGTGCCAGCAGCCTAATGACAGGGGGGAAGACTGAAGCTTTCTTT

abundance: .
v_gene: TRBV2
j_gene: TRBJ2-1
d_gene: .
CDR3aa: CASSEDIRLHNEQFF
CDR3nt: TGTGCCAGCAGTGAAGACATCAGACTGCACAATGAGCAGTTCTTC

abundance: .
v_gene: TRBV6-5
j_gene: TRBJ1-6
d_gene: TRBD1
CDR3aa: CASSYWDRSYSPLHF
CDR3nt: TGTGCCAGCAGTTACTGGGACAGGAGTTATTCACCCCTCCACTTT

abundance: few
v_gene: TRBV5-4
j_gene: TRBJ2-2
d_gene: TRBD1
CDR3aa: CASRSGTGGAGGELFF
CDR3nt: TGTGCCAGCAGGTCGGGGACAGGGGGCGCTGGCGGGGAGCTGTTTTTT

abundance: .
v_gene: TRBV5-1
j_gene: TRBJ2-2
d_gene: .
CDR3aa: CASSFTINTGELFF
CDR3nt: TGCGCCAGCAGCTTCACAATTAACACCGGGGAGCTGTTTTTT

abundance: .
v_gene: TRBV11-3
j_gene: TRBJ1-1
d_gene: TRBD1
CDR3aa: CASSPLGQGLTEAFF
CDR3nt: TGTGCCAGCAGCCCTCTCGGACAGGGATTAACTGAAGCTTTCTTT

abundance: .
v_gene: TRBV4-3
j_gene: TRBJ1-4
d_gene: .
CDR3aa: CASSQVGGSNEKLFF
CDR3nt: TGCGCCAGCAGCCAAGTAGGCGGATCTAATGAAAAACTGTTTTTT

abundance: .
v_gene: TRBV9
j_gene: TRBJ1-2
d_gene: TRBD1
CDR3aa: CASSVGRTGLGYGYTF
CDR3nt: TGTGCCAGCAGCGTAGGCCGGACAGGGCTCGGCTATGGCTACACCTTC

abundance: .
v_gene: TRBV24-1
j_gene: TRBJ1-5
d_gene: .
CDR3aa: CATSAVSNQPQHF
CDR3nt: TGTGCCACCAGTGCAGTTAGCAATCAGCCCCAGCATTTT

abundance: once
v_gene: TRBV9
j_gene: TRBJ1-2
d_gene: TRBD1
CDR3aa: CASSATPTGANYGYTF
CDR3nt: TGTGCCAGCAGCGCGACCCCGACAGGGGCTAACTATGGCTACACCTTC

abundance: once
v_gene: TRBV9
j_gene: TRBJ1-6
d_gene: TRBD1
CDR3aa: CASSSGTPTGGNSPLHF
CDR3nt: TGTGCCAGCAGCTCAGGAACCCCGACAGGGGGCAATTCACCCCTCCACTTT

abundance: .
v_gene: TRBV18
j_gene: TRBJ2-3
d_gene: .
CDR3aa: CASSPRGGGADTQYF
CDR3nt: TGTGCCAGCTCACCAAGAGGGGGCGGGGCAGATACGCAGTATTTT

abundance: .
v_gene: TRBV19
j_gene: TRBJ1-1
d_gene: TRBD1
CDR3aa: CASSLGQGLRTEAFF
CDR3nt: TGTGCCAGTAGCTTAGGACAGGGTTTACGAACTGAAGCTTTCTTT

abundance: .
v_gene: TRBV15
j_gene: TRBJ1-2
d_gene: TRBD1
CDR3aa: CATSRGTGKMGYTF
CDR3nt: TGTGCCACCAGCAGGGGGACAGGGAAAATGGGCTACACCTTC

abundance: .
v_gene: TRBV7-3
j_gene: TRBJ1-2
d_gene: .
CDR3aa: CASSLSGIPTAGYTF
CDR3nt: TGTGCCAGCAGCTTATCAGGTATACCAACGGCCGGCTACACCTTC

abundance: .
v_gene: TRBV6-6
j_gene: TRBJ2-3
d_gene: TRBD1
CDR3aa: CASSSQGARGTDTQYF
CDR3nt: TGTGCCAGCAGTTCCCAGGGGGCGCGAGGCACAGATACGCAGTATTTT

abundance: .
v_gene: TRBV11-3
j_gene: TRBJ1-2
d_gene: .
CDR3aa: CASSFEGSGGYTF
CDR3nt: TGTGCCAGCAGCTTTGAGGGAAGCGGTGGCTACACCTTC

abundance: .
v_gene: TRBV4-1
j_gene: TRBJ2-3
d_gene: TRBD1
CDR3aa: CASSTWETGKADTQYF
CDR3nt: TGCGCCAGCAGCACCTGGGAGACAGGGAAGGCAGATACGCAGTATTTT

abundance: .
v_gene: TRBV20-1
j_gene: TRBJ2-7
d_gene: .
CDR3aa: CSADGDYEQYF
CDR3nt: TGCAGTGCGGACGGGGACTACGAGCAGTACTTC

abundance: .
v_gene: TRBV5-4
j_gene: TRBJ2-3
d_gene: .
CDR3aa: CASSLVAGADTQYF
CDR3nt: TGTGCCAGCAGCTTGGTGGCGGGGGCGGATACGCAGTATTTT

abundance: .
v_gene: TRBV15
j_gene: TRBJ2-3
d_gene: .
CDR3aa: CATSRDYTDTQYF
CDR3nt: TGTGCCACCAGCAGAGATTACACAGATACGCAGTATTTT

abundance: .
v_gene: TRBV29-1
j_gene: TRBJ2-5
d_gene: .
CDR3aa: CSVMDSNQETQYF
CDR3nt: TGCAGCGTTATGGACAGCAACCAAGAGACCCAGTACTTC

abundance: .
v_gene: TRBV5-8
j_gene: TRBJ2-5
d_gene: TRBD1
CDR3aa: CASSLLQGVVTQYF
CDR3nt: TGTGCCAGCAGCTTGTTACAGGGGGTAGTGACCCAGTACTTC

abundance: .
v_gene: TRBV25-1
j_gene: TRBJ1-3
d_gene: .
CDR3aa: CASSPLGQGNTIYF
CDR3nt: TGTGCCAGCAGTCCCCTGGGCCAGGGAAACACCATATATTTT

abundance: .
v_gene: TRBV6-6
j_gene: TRBJ1-1
d_gene: .
CDR3aa: CASSYGQAPMNTEAFF
CDR3nt: TGTGCCAGCAGTTACGGGCAGGCCCCCATGAACACTGAAGCTTTCTTT

abundance: .
v_gene: TRBV5-4
j_gene: TRBJ1-1
d_gene: TRBD1
CDR3aa: CASSPNKGRGTEAFF
CDR3nt: TGTGCCAGCAGCCCGAATAAAGGCAGGGGGACTGAAGCTTTCTTT

abundance: .
v_gene: TRBV12-5
j_gene: TRBJ1-2
d_gene: TRBD1
CDR3aa: CASGPRSGTGTDWGYTF
CDR3nt: TGTGCTAGTGGTCCCCGCTCGGGGACAGGGACCGACTGGGGCTACACCTTC

abundance: .
v_gene: TRBV21-1
j_gene: TRBJ2-7
d_gene: .
CDR3aa: CASRTGPSESSYEQYF
CDR3nt: TGTGCCAGCAGGACAGGGCCTTCTGAAAGCTCCTACGAGCAGTACTTC

abundance: once
v_gene: TRBV9
j_gene: TRBJ1-2
d_gene: TRBD1
CDR3aa: CASHREGRGNNYGYTF
CDR3nt: TGTGCCAGCCATAGGGAAGGCAGGGGGAATAACTATGGCTACACCTTC

abundance: .
v_gene: TRBV9
j_gene: TRBJ1-2
d_gene: TRBD1
CDR3aa: CASSSGTGGQDYGYTF
CDR3nt: TGTGCCAGCAGCTCAGGGACAGGGGGCCAAGACTATGGCTACACCTTC

abundance: .
v_gene: TRBV11-2
j_gene: TRBJ2-5
d_gene: TRBD1
CDR3aa: CASSLGQGAWGTQYF
CDR3nt: TGTGCCAGCAGCTTAGGACAGGGGGCTTGGGGGACCCAGTACTTC

abundance: .
v_gene: TRBV4-1
j_gene: TRBJ2-1
d_gene: TRBD2
CDR3aa: CASSQPRTSVEEQFF
CDR3nt: TGCGCCAGCAGCCAACCCAGGACTAGCGTAGAAGAGCAGTTCTTC

abundance: .
v_gene: TRBV28
j_gene: TRBJ1-6
d_gene: TRBD1
CDR3aa: CASSFLGTGNSPLHF
CDR3nt: TGTGCCAGCAGTTTTTTAGGGACAGGCAATTCACCCCTCCACTTT

abundance: .
v_gene: TRBV18
j_gene: TRBJ2-1
d_gene: .
CDR3aa: CASSPGVSSYNEQFF
CDR3nt: TGTGCCAGCTCCCCGGGTGTGTCGTCCTACAATGAGCAGTTCTTC